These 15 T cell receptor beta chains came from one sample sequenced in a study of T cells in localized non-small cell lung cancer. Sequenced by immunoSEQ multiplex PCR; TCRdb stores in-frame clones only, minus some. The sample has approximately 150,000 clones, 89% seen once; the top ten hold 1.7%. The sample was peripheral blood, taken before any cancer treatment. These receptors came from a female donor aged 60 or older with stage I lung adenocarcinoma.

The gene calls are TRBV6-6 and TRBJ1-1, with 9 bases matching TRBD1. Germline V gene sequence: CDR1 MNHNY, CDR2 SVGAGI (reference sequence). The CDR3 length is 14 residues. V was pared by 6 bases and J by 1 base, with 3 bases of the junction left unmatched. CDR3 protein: CASRGQGWNTEAFF. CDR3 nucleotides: TGTGCCAGCAGGGGACAGGGCTGGAACACTGAAGCTTTCTTT.

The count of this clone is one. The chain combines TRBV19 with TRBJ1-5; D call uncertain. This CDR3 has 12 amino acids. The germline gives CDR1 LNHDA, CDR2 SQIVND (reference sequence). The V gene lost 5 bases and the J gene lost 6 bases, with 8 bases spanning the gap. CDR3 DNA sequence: TGTGCCAGTAGTCATGGCGTTCAGCCCCAGCATTTT. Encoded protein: CASSHGVQPQHF.

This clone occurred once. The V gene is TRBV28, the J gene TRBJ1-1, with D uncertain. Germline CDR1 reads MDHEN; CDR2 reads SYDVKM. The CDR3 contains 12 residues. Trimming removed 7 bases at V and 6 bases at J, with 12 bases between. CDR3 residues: CASTPRYSEAFF. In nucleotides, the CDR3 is TGTGCCAGCACTCCGCGGTATTCTGAAGCTTTCTTT.

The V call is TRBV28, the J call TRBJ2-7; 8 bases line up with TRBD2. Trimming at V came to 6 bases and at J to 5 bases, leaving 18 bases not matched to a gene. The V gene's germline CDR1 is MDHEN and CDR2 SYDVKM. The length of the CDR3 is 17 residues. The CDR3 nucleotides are TGTGCCAGCAGAACATTGGGGGTCGGAGCGGGAGCTGACGAGCAGTACTTC. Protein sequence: CASRTLGVGAGADEQYF.

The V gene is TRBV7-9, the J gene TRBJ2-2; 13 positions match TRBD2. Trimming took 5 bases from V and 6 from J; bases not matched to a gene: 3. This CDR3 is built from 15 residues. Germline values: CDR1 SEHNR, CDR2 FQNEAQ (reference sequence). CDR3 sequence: CASSLGLAGAGELFF. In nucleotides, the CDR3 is TGTGCCAGCAGCCTCGGACTAGCGGGAGCCGGGGAGCTGTTTTTT.

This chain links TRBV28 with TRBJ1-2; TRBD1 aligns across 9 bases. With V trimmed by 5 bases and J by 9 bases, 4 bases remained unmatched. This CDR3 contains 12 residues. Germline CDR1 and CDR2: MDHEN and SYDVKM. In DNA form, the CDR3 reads TGTGCCAGCAGTGGGGACAGGGCCCGCTACACCTTC. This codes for CASSGDRARYTF.

The chain's CDR3 is CSVPLLWGEQFF. CDR3 nucleotides: TGCAGCGTCCCACTCCTGTGGGGGGAGCAGTTCTTC. The rearrangement joins TRBV29-1 to TRBJ2-1; D could derive from TRBD1 or TRBD2 (5 bases each). Trimming pared 6 bases from V and 10 bases from J, leaving 16 bases between. The CDR3 contains 12 residues. Germline-derived CDR1 and CDR2 are SQVTM and ANQGSEA.

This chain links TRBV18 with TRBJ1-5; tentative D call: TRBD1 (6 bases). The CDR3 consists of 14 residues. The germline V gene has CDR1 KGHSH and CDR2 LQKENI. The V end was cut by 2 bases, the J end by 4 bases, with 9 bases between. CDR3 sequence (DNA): TGTGCCAGCTCACCAACGGGGGCGAATCAGCCCCAGCATTTT. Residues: CASSPTGANQPQHF. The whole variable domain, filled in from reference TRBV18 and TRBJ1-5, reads NAGVMQNPRHLVRRRGQEARLRCSPMKGHSHVYWYRQLPEEGLKFMVYLQKENIIDESGMPKERFSAEFPKEGPSILRIQQVVRGDSAAYFCASSPTGANQPQHFGDGTRLSIL.

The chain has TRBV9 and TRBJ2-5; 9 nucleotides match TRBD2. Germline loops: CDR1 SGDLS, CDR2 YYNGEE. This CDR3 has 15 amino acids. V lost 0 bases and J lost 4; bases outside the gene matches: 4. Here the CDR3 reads CASSVAAGGRETQYF. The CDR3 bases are TGTGCCAGCAGCGTAGCGGCGGGAGGGAGAGAGACCCAGTACTTC.

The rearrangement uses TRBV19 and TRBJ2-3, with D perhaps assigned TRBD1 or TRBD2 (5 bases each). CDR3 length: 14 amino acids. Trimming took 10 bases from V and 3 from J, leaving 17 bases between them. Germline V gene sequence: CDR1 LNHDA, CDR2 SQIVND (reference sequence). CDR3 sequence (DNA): TGTGCCACCACAAGGGGCGGGTTTACAGATACGCAGTATTTT. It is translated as CATTRGGFTDTQYF.

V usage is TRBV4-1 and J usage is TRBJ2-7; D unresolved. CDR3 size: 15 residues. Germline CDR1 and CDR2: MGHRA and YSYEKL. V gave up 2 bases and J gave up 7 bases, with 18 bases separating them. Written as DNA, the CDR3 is TGCGCCAGCAGCCAATTCCCCGGGCCCCCCGAAGAGCAGTACTTC. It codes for CASSQFPGPPEEQYF.

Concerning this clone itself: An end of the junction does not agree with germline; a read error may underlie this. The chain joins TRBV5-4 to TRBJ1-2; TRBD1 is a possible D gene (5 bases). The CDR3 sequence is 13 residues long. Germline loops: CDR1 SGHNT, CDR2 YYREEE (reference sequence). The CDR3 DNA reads TGTGCCAGCAGCATAGGGGACTTCACCCGGGCAATCTTC. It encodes CASSIGDFTRAIF.

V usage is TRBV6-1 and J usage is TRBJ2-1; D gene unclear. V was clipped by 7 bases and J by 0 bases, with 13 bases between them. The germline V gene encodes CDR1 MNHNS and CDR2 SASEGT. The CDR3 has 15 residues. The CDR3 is CASTHGFSSYNEQFF. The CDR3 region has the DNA TGTGCCAGCACCCATGGGTTTTCCTCCTACAATGAGCAGTTCTTC.

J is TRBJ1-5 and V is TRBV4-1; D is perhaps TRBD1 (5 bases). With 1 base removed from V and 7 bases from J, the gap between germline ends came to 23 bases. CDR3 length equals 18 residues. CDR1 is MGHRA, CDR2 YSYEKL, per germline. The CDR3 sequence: CASSQGQIRGGARQPQHF. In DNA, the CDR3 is TGCGCCAGCAGCCAAGGGCAGATCCGGGGTGGGGCCCGACAGCCCCAGCATTTT.

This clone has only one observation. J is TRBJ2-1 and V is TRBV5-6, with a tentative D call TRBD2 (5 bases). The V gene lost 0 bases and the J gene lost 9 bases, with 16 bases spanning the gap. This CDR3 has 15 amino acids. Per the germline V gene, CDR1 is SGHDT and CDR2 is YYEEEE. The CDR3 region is CASSLGPAEVSEQFF. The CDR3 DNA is TGTGCCAGCAGCTTGGGGCCAGCGGAGGTCTCTGAGCAGTTCTTC.